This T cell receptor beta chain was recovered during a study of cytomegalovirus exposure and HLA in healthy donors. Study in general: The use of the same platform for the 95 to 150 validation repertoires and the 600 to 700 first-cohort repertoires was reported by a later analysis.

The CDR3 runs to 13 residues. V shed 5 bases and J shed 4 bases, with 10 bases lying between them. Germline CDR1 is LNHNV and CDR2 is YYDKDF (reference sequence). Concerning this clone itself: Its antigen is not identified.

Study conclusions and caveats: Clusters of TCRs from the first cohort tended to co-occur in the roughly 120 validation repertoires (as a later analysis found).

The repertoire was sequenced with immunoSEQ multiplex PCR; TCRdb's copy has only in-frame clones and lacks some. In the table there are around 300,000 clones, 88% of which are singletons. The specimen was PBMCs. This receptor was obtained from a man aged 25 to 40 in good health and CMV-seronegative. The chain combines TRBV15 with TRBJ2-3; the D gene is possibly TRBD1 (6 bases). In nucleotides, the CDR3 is TGTGCCACCAGCTCTACAGGGTCAGATACGCAGTATTTT. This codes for CATSSTGSDTQYF.